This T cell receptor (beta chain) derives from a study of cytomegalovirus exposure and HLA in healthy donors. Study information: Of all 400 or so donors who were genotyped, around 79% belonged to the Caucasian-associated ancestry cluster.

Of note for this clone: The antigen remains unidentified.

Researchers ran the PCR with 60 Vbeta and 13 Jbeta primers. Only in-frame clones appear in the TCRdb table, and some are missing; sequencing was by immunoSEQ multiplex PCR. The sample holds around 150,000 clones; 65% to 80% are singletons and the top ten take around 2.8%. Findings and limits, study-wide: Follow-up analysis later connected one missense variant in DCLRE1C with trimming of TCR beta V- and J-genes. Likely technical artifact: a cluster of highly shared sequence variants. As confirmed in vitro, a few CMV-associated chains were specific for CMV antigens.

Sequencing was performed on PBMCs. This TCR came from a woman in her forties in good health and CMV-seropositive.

The CDR3 loop reads CASSPQSSGNTIYF. CDR3 nucleotide sequence: TGCGCCAGCAGCCCACAGAGCTCTGGAAACACCATATATTTT. This rearrangement joins TRBV4-1 to TRBJ1-3; no firm D call. The germline gives CDR1 MGHRA, CDR2 YSYEKL. V lost 4 bases, J lost 0 bases, and 7 bases lay in between. There are 14 residues in the CDR3.